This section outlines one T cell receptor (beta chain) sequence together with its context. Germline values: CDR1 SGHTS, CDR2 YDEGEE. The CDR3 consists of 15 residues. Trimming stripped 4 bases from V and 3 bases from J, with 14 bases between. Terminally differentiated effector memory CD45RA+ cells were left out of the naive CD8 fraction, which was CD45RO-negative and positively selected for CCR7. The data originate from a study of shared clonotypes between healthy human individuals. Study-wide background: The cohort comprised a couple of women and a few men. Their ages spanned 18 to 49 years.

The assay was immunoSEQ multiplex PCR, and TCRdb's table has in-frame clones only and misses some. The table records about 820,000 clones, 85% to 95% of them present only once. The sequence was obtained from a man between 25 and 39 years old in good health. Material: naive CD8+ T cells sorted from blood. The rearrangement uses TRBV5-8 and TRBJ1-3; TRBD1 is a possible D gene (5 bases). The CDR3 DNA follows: TGTGCCAGCAGCCCTTACCTGGGGGTTGGAAACACCATATATTTT. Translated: CASSPYLGVGNTIYF.